Listed below are T cell receptor beta chains from one sample, sequenced in a study of shared clonotypes between healthy human individuals. Assay: immunoSEQ multiplex PCR; the TCRdb copy retains only in-frame clones and omits some. The table records around 2.5 million clones, over 85% of them present only once. The material sequenced was naive CD4+ T cells from PBMCs. All receptors derive from a man aged 18 to 30 in good health. Some clones in this sample may be carry-over from other donors' samples. CDR3s leave out the opening cysteine and the closing phenylalanine or tryptophan.

CDR3aa: ASSQRGGTIIADTQY; v_gene: TRBV4-1; j_gene: TRBJ2-3
CDR3aa: ASSPGGQGAYGYT; v_gene: TRBV18; j_gene: TRBJ1-2
CDR3aa: ASKYGQGVYEQY; v_gene: TRBV6-1; j_gene: TRBJ2-7
CDR3aa: ASSIEDNEAF; v_gene: TRBV19; j_gene: TRBJ1-1
CDR3aa: ASSPQGTSGRGRQF; v_gene: TRBV4-2; j_gene: TRBJ2-1
CDR3aa: ASIDRDYGYT; v_gene: TRBV2; j_gene: TRBJ1-2
CDR3aa: ASRSLAGSYNEQF; v_gene: TRBV5-1; j_gene: TRBJ2-1
CDR3aa: ASSIFGALSNQPQH; v_gene: TRBV19; j_gene: TRBJ1-5
CDR3aa: ASSSNTGAEAF; v_gene: TRBV5-5; j_gene: TRBJ1-1
CDR3aa: ASSFQRGSGETQY; v_gene: TRBV7-2; j_gene: TRBJ2-5
CDR3aa: AISESTGSYEQY; v_gene: TRBV10-3; j_gene: TRBJ2-7
CDR3aa: ASSQDVQPGYGYT; v_gene: TRBV14; j_gene: TRBJ1-2
CDR3aa: ATKKGVGYEQY; v_gene: TRBV15; j_gene: TRBJ2-7